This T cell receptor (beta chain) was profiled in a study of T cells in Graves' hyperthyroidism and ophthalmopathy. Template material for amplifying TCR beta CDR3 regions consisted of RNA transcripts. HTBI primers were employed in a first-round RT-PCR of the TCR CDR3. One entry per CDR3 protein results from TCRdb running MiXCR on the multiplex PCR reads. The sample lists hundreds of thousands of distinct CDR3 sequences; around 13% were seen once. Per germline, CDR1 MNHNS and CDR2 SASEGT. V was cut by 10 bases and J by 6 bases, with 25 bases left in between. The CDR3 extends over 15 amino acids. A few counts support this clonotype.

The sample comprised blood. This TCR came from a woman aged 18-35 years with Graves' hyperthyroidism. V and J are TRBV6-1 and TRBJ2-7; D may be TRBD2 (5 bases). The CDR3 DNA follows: TGTGCCACTCTACTCAGTGGACTTCCACCTAGCGAGCAGTACTTC. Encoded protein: CATLLSGLPPSEQYF.